This paragraph covers one T cell receptor (beta chain) sequence. Assay used: immunoSEQ multiplex PCR; TCRdb lists only in-frame clones, some missing. The sample comprises 50,000 to 65,000 clones, approximately 75% of which are singletons, and 40% to 45% rests with the top ten. The record originates from a study of cytotoxic CD8 clonotypes in ibrutinib-treated CLL. Whole-study context: Partial response occurred in roughly 25 patients and complete response in 2; at median about 70 months, approximately 14 remained remitted and around twelve progressed.

V lost 0 bases, J lost 6 bases, and 5 bases stayed unmatched. CDR3 size: 16 residues. The germline V gene has CDR1 SGHNT and CDR2 YYREEE (reference sequence). The source of this sequence is a human donor with chronic lymphocytic leukemia. Source: PBMCs, taken after 12 months of ibrutinib treatment. The chain carries TRBV5-4 and TRBJ2-1; 11 bases fit TRBD2. CDR3 bases: TGTGCCAGCAGCTTGGGACTAGCGGGAAAGGGCAATGAGCAGTTCTTC. This encodes CASSLGLAGKGNEQFF.